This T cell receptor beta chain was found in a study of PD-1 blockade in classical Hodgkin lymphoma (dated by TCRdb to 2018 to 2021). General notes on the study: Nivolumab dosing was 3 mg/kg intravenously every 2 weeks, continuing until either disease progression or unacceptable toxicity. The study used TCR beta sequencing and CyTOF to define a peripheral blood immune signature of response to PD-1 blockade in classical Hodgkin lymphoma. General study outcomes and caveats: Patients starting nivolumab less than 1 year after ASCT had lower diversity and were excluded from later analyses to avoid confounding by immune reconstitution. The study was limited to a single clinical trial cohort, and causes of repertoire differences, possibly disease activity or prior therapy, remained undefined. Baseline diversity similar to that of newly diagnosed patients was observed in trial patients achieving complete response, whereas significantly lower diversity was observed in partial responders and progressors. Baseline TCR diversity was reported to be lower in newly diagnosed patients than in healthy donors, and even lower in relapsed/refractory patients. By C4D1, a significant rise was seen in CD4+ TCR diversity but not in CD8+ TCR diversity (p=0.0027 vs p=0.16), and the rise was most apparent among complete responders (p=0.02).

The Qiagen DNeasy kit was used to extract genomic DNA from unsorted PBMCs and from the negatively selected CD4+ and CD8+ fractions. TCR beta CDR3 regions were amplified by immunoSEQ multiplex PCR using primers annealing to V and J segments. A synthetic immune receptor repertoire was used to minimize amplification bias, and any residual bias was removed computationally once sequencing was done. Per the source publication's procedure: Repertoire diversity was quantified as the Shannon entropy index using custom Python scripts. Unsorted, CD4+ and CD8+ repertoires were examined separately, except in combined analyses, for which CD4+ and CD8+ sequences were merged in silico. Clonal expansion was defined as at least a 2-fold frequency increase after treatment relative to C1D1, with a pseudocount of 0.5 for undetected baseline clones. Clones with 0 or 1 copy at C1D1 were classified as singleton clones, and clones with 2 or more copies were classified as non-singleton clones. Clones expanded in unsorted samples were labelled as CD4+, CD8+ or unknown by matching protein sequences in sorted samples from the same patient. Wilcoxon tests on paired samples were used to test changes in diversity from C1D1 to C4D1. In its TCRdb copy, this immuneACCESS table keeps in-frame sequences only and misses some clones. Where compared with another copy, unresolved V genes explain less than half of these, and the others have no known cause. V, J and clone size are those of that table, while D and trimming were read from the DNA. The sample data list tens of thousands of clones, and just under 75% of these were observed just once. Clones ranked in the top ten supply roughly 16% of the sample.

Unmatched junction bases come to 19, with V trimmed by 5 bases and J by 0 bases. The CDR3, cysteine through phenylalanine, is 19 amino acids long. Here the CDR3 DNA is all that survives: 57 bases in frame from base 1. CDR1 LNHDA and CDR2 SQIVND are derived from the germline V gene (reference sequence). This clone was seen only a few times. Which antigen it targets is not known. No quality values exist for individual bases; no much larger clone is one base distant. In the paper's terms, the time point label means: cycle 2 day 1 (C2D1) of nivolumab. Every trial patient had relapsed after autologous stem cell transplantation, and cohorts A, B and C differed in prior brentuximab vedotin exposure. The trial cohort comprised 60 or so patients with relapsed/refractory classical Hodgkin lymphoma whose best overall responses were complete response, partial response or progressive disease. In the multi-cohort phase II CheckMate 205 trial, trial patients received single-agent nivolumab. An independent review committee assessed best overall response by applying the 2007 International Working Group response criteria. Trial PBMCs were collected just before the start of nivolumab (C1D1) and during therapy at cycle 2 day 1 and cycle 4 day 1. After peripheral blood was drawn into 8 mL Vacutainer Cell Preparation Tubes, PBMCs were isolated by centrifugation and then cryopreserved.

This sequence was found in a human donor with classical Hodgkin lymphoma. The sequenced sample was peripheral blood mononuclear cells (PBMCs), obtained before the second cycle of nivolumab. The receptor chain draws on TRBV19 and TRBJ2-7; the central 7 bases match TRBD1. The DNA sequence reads TGTGCCAGTAGTCCTGCACCGGGACAGCCCTCTTCAAGCTCCTACGAGCAGTACTTC. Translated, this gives CASSPAPGQPSSSSYEQYF.